The entry below describes one T cell receptor beta chain. Its antigen is not identified. This record comes from a study of monozygotic twins with cystic fibrosis. Study details: Libraries were built from approximately 3 micrograms of fragmented DNA using about 16 PCR cycles.

The CDR3 contains 17 residues. Trimming left V 5 bases short and J 1 base short, with 19 bases between. Germline assignment: CDR1 SGHTA and CDR2 FQGTGA. The study's findings and limits: Age, concordance and disease severity did not associate with shared CDR3 numbers. Low clonality (median roughly 0.009) suggested a mostly naive repertoire. Monozygotic CF twin pairs shared significantly more nucleotide-identical clonotypes than unrelated CF individuals did.

Clones were read by immunoSEQ multiplex PCR, and TCRdb kept only the in-frame ones, dropping some. Here the sample spans roughly 14,000 clones, over 85% being singletons. The sequencing input was blood. The V gene is TRBV7-3, the J gene TRBJ2-3; D is possibly TRBD1 or TRBD2 (5 bases each). This TCR was sampled from a girl aged 2 to 9 with cystic fibrosis. CDR3 protein: CASSPRGIEPGTDTQYF. Written as DNA, the CDR3 is TGTGCCAGCAGCCCGAGGGGTATAGAGCCCGGCACAGATACGCAGTATTTT.